The 30 T cell receptor beta chains listed next were all sequenced from one sample in a study of CD8 T cells in ankylosing spondylitis. A single record per CDR3 protein comes from TCRdb applying MiXCR to the 5' RACE reads. The profile shows fewer than 250,000 distinct CDR3 sequences, about 30% of them singletons. Sequenced sample: blood, either unsorted or a sorted T cell fraction (not recorded which). The source is a male donor with ankylosing spondylitis or in good health (not recorded which).

In its sample, this clonotype was seen a few times. The J gene is TRBJ2-7, the V gene TRBV5-1; 8 bases are a match to TRBD2. The V gene's germline CDR1 is SGHRS and CDR2 YFSETQ. Trimming cost V 0 bases and J 3 bases; bases outside gene matches: 8. The CDR3 totals 16 residues. For the CDR3, the DNA is TGCGCCAGCAGCTTGGGGGCGGGGGGATACCTCTACGAGCAGTACTTC. Translating it yields CASSLGAGGYLYEQYF.

This clonotype was seen only a few times. The rearrangement joins TRBV28 to TRBJ2-7; the match to TRBD2 covers 8 bases. V shed 6 bases, J shed 3 bases, and the junction held 4 bases outside the gene matches. CDR1 is MDHEN and CDR2 is SYDVKM in the germline V gene. The CDR3 runs to 13 residues. The CDR3 loop is CASRRGASYEQYF. In DNA form, the CDR3 reads TGTGCCAGCAGGCGGGGGGCAAGCTACGAGCAGTACTTC.

The J gene is TRBJ2-1, the V gene TRBV7-9, with 10 bases that match TRBD1. Looked up from germline, CDR1 is SEHNR and CDR2 is FQNEAQ (reference sequence). The CDR3 extends over 16 amino acids. Trimming cost V 5 bases and J 6 bases; bases outside gene matches: 10. CDR3 in amino acids: CASSPQPGQGINEQFF. The CDR3 nucleotides read TGTGCCAGCAGCCCACAACCGGGACAGGGGATCAATGAGCAGTTCTTC.

The J gene is TRBJ2-3, the V gene TRBV4-2; TRBD2 is a possible D gene (7 bases). This CDR3 spans 18 amino acids. Looked up from germline, CDR1 is LGHNA and CDR2 is YNFKEQ. Trimming pared 0 bases from V and 1 base from J, leaving 17 bases between. CDR3 sequence: CASSQDGRWGGGTDTQYF. CDR3 DNA: TGTGCCAGCAGCCAAGATGGAAGGTGGGGGGGCGGCACAGATACGCAGTATTTT.

Note on this clonotype: The conserved phenylalanine or tryptophan is not found at the CDR3 terminus, so this likely reflects a read error. This chain joins TRBV10-3 and TRBJ2-3; the D gene is possibly TRBD2 (6 bases). CDR3 size: 12 residues. Trimming pared 11 bases from V and 6 bases from J, leaving 15 bases between. Germline CDR1 ENHRY, CDR2 SYGVKD. CDR3 sequence reads: CAVGWRGDTQYL. For the CDR3, the DNA is TGTGCCGTAGGTTGGCGGGGCGATACGCAGTATTTA.

This clonotype was picked up a small number of times. The chain has TRBV4-1 and TRBJ2-1, with 9 nucleotides matching TRBD2. The CDR3 consists of 16 residues. The V segment lost 0 bases and the J segment 8 bases; nucleotides outside the gene matches: 8. Germline V gene lookup returns CDR1 MGHRA and CDR2 YSYEKL. CDR3 DNA: TGCGCCAGCAGCCAAGAGGTGGCGGGGGGGCGATATGAGCAGTTCTTC. Protein: CASSQEVAGGRYEQFF.

The chain joins TRBV5-5 to TRBJ2-5; 7 bases are shared with TRBD1. The V and J ends lost 4 bases and 0 bases, in that order; junction bases with no gene match: 6. The length of the CDR3 is 15 residues. Germline loops: CDR1 SGHKS, CDR2 YYEKEE (reference sequence). The CDR3: CASSGDGTDQETQYF. DNA of the CDR3: TGTGCCAGCAGCGGCGACGGGACAGACCAAGAGACCCAGTACTTC.

The chain couples TRBV20-1 to TRBJ1-2; 9 positions match TRBD1. The ends lost 6 bases at V and 3 bases at J; junction bases unmatched: 2. The CDR3 has 12 residues. Germline CDR1 is DFQATT and CDR2 is SNEGSKA (reference sequence). CDR3 protein: CSAGTGYYGYTF. The CDR3 DNA is TGCAGTGCCGGGACAGGGTACTATGGCTACACCTTC.

This clonotype was picked up a small number of times. V usage is TRBV20-1 and J usage is TRBJ2-3; either TRBD1 or TRBD2 may supply D (5 bases each). CDR3 length: 13 residues. V lost 6 bases, J lost 7 bases, and 17 bases lay in between. Looked up from germline, CDR1 is DFQATT and CDR2 is SNEGSKA (reference sequence). The DNA for the CDR3 is TGCAGTGCAGGCCAGGGAGATGTTAATACGCAGTATTTT. Translated: CSAGQGDVNTQYF.

The chain links TRBV20-1 to TRBJ2-7; TRBD1 is a possible D gene (5 bases). Between the trimmed V and J ends, which lost 0 bases and 0 bases, there was a span of 9 bases. This CDR3 region has 14 residues. The germline CDR1 and CDR2 sequences are DFQATT and SNEGSKA (reference sequence). CDR3 region: CSARDTGASYEQYF. The CDR3 DNA sequence: TGCAGTGCTAGAGATACAGGTGCCTCCTACGAGCAGTACTTC.

The V and J genes are TRBV2 and TRBJ2-1; 8 nucleotides match TRBD2. The CDR3 consists of 12 residues. Unmatched junction bases numbered 3, after V lost 4 bases and J lost 10 bases. Germline lookup yields CDR1 SNHLY and CDR2 FYNNEI. CDR3 residues: CASSGGGQEQFF. CDR3 nucleotide sequence: TGTGCCAGCAGTGGCGGGGGGCAGGAGCAGTTCTTC.

J is TRBJ2-7 and V is TRBV11-2; D may correspond to TRBD1 or TRBD2 (5 bases each). V dropped 5 bases and J dropped 3 bases, with 20 bases sitting between them. CDR1 SGHAT and CDR2 FQNNGV come from the germline V gene. The CDR3 has 16 residues. CDR3 coding DNA: TGTGCCAGCAGCCTAGTGAGTTCGGGACGGAGCTACGAGCAGTACTTC. Translated: CASSLVSSGRSYEQYF. Drawing the rest from reference TRBV11-2 and TRBJ2-7, the complete variable domain is EAGVAQSPRYKIIEKRQSVAFWCNPISGHATLYWYQQILGQGPKLLIQFQNNGVVDDSQLPKDRFSAERLKGVDSTLKIQPAKLEDSAVYLCASSLVSSGRSYEQYFGPGTRLTVT.

This clonotype turned up a few times. The J gene is TRBJ2-7, the V gene TRBV29-1; TRBD2 might be the D (6 bases). Trimming removed 7 bases from V and 0 bases from J, with 13 bases in between. Germline lookup yields CDR1 SQVTM and CDR2 ANQGSEA. This CDR3 spans 13 amino acids. As DNA, the CDR3 is TGCAGCGCCTGGGGCGGGGACTCCTACGAGCAGTACTTC. Translation: CSAWGGDSYEQYF.

This clonotype turned up a few times. The chain couples TRBV12-3 or TRBV12-4 to TRBJ2-7, with D uncertain. There are 12 residues in the CDR3. V dropped 6 bases and J dropped 3 bases, with 9 bases sitting between them. The chain's CDR3 is CASSIHLYEQYF. The CDR3 DNA reads as TGTGCCAGCAGCATACACCTCTACGAGCAGTACTTC.

For the CDR3, the DNA is TGCAGTGCTAGGGAACAGTCCCTAGCCAAAAACATTCAGTACTTC. This encodes CSAREQSLAKNIQYF. This chain links TRBV20-1 with TRBJ2-4; D gene uncertain. Germline V gene data show CDR1 as DFQATT and CDR2 as SNEGSKA (reference sequence). The CDR3 runs to 15 residues. V was clipped by 3 bases and J by 0 bases, with 12 bases between them.

The V gene is TRBV20-1, the J gene TRBJ2-5, with 7 bases fitting TRBD2. J was trimmed by 2 bases and V by 3 bases; bases with no gene match: 9. Germline CDR1 and CDR2: DFQATT and SNEGSKA (reference sequence). The CDR3 has 15 residues. CDR3 in amino acids: CSASVPSGRQETQYF. The CDR3 region has the DNA TGCAGTGCTAGTGTGCCTAGCGGTCGGCAAGAGACCCAGTACTTC.

The table lists this clonotype with many counts. The chain joins TRBV29-1 to TRBJ2-1, with 7 bases fitting TRBD2. This CDR3 contains 13 residues. The germline V gene has CDR1 SQVTM and CDR2 ANQGSEA. V gave up 3 bases and J gave up 6 bases; unmatched junction bases: 5. The chain's CDR3 is CSVEPGGINEQFF. DNA of the CDR3: TGCAGCGTTGAGCCGGGAGGCATCAATGAGCAGTTCTTC.

The V and J genes are TRBV28 and TRBJ2-7; perhaps TRBD2 as D (5 bases). Deletions cut 3 bases from V and 2 bases from J, with 14 bases between. The germline V gene has CDR1 MDHEN and CDR2 SYDVKM. This CDR3 spans 15 amino acids. CDR3 nucleotide sequence: TGTGCCAGCAGTTTTTCCGGGGAAGGCACCTACGAGCAGTACTTC. Translating gives CASSFSGEGTYEQYF.

The rearrangement uses TRBV12-3 or TRBV12-4 and TRBJ2-3; 10 nucleotides line up with TRBD2. Trimming removed 1 base from V and 7 bases from J; junction bases left unmatched: 5. This CDR3 has 15 amino acids. CDR3 in DNA: TGTGCCAGCAGTTTAGTAGCGGGGGGTAGAAATACGCAGTATTTT. Translating it yields CASSLVAGGRNTQYF.

The V call is TRBV7-9, the J call TRBJ2-5; D gene uncertain. Germline V gene sequence: CDR1 SEHNR, CDR2 FQNEAQ (reference sequence). This CDR3 comprises 17 residues. V was shortened by 6 bases and J by 5 bases, with 25 bases between the two germline ends. The DNA of the CDR3 is TGTGCCAGCAGTCCTCTCATCGACACCCCTTTTGGGGAGACCCAGTACTTC. Translated: CASSPLIDTPFGETQYF.

This chain links TRBV7-6 with TRBJ2-3; 10 positions agree with TRBD2. The CDR3 is made up of 14 amino acids. Germline V CDR1 and CDR2: SGHVS, FNYEAQ. V dropped 5 bases and J dropped 10; count of bases not matched to a gene: 9. The CDR3 loop reads CASSPYPSGGAQYF. In DNA form, the CDR3 reads TGTGCCAGCAGCCCGTACCCTAGCGGGGGTGCGCAGTATTTT. The whole variable domain, filled in from reference TRBV7-6 and TRBJ2-3, reads GAGVSQSPRYKVTKRGQDVALRCDPISGHVSLYWYRQALGQGPEFLTYFNYEAQQDKSGLPNDRFSAERPEGSISTLTIQRTEQRDSAMYRCASSPYPSGGAQYFGPGTRLTVL.

The chain carries TRBV20-1 and TRBJ2-7; 7 nucleotides match TRBD2. This CDR3 region has 14 residues. V lost 3 bases, J lost 0 bases, and 5 bases stayed unmatched. In germline, CDR1 is DFQATT, CDR2 SNEGSKA (reference sequence). The CDR3 here is CSASRTSASYEQYF. DNA of the CDR3: TGCAGTGCTAGTCGTACTAGCGCCTCCTACGAGCAGTACTTC.

The chain joins TRBV29-1 to TRBJ2-1; weak D call: TRBD1 (5 bases). The germline V gene has CDR1 SQVTM and CDR2 ANQGSEA. V was clipped by 3 bases and J by 2 bases, with 11 bases between them. The CDR3 consists of 14 residues. The CDR3 DNA reads as TGCAGCGTTGAGGGCAGGGTCGCCTACAATGAGCAGTTCTTC. Its translation: CSVEGRVAYNEQFF.

The rearrangement joins TRBV12-3 or TRBV12-4 to TRBJ2-3, with D possibly being TRBD1 or TRBD2 (6 bases each). V was pared by 7 bases and J by 0 bases, with 11 bases between. This CDR3 is built from 14 residues. CDR3 sequence: CASTTGASTDTQYF. For the CDR3, the DNA is TGTGCCAGCACGACGGGGGCTAGCACAGATACGCAGTATTTT.

This chain joins TRBV5-5 and TRBJ1-1; D is unclear. CDR1 is SGHKS and CDR2 is YYEKEE in the germline V gene (reference sequence). CDR3 length equals 12 residues. Trimming removed 9 bases at V and 6 bases at J, with 15 bases between. CDR3 loop: CATIGGEAEAFF. The CDR3 coding sequence is TGTGCCACCATCGGCGGGGAGGCTGAAGCTTTCTTT.

This clonotype was seen more than once but under ten times. This chain connects TRBV20-1 to TRBJ1-1, with a possible D match to TRBD1 (6 bases). This CDR3 comprises 15 residues. V dropped 6 bases and J dropped 4 bases, with 21 bases sitting between them. Germline values: CDR1 DFQATT, CDR2 SNEGSKA (reference sequence). CDR3 nucleotide sequence: TGCAGTGCCGAGGGGGGGACGGTGGGCGGCACTGAAGCTTTCTTT. Protein sequence: CSAEGGTVGGTEAFF.

This clonotype was seen a few times. The chain carries TRBV20-1 and TRBJ2-2, with TRBD2 matching over 10 bases. The CDR3 covers 14 residues. With 3 bases clipped from V and 9 bases from J, the junction kept 7 bases outside the gene matches. Germline lookup yields CDR1 DFQATT and CDR2 SNEGSKA (reference sequence). The CDR3 sequence is CSASSGGARRELFF. The DNA for the CDR3 is TGCAGTGCTAGCAGCGGGGGGGCCCGGAGGGAGCTGTTTTTT.

The table lists this clonotype with a few counts. This chain connects TRBV20-1 to TRBJ1-6; TRBD1 matches at 7 bases. CDR3 length equals 16 residues. V gave up 6 bases and J gave up 7 bases; unmatched junction bases: 15. Germline V gene lookup returns CDR1 DFQATT and CDR2 SNEGSKA (reference sequence). Written as DNA, the CDR3 is TGCAGTGCGTTGAGTCCAGAGCAGGGGGGAAATTCACCCCTCCACTTT. As protein: CSALSPEQGGNSPLHF.

This chain joins TRBV12-3 or TRBV12-4 and TRBJ2-7; either TRBD1 or TRBD2 may fit D (7 bases each). Trimming pared 0 bases from V and 7 bases from J, leaving 13 bases between. The CDR3 length is 14 residues. CDR3 in DNA: TGTGCCAGCAGTTTAGCAGGCAGGGGGGGAGAGCAGTACTTC. It is translated as CASSLAGRGGEQYF.

The J gene is TRBJ2-7, the V gene TRBV12-3 or TRBV12-4, with 13 bases identical to TRBD2. The CDR3 has 14 residues. With 7 bases clipped from V and 4 bases from J, the junction kept 4 bases outside the gene matches. CDR3 protein: CASTELAGGYEQYF. The CDR3 region has the DNA TGTGCCAGCACCGAACTAGCGGGAGGGTACGAGCAGTACTTC.